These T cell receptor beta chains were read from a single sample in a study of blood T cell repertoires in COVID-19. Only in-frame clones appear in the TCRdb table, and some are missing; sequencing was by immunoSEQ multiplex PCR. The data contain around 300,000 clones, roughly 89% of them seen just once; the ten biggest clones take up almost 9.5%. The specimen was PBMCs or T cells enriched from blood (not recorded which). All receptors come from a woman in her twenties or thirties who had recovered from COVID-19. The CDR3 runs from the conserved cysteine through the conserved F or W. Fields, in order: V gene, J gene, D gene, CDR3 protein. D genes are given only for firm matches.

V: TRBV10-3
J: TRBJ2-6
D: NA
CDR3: CAISAYSYFSRESSAGANVLTF

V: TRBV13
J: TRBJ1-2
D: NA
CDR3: CASSSQGSGGYTF

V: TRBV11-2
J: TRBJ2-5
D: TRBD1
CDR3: CASSPLTGSQETQYF

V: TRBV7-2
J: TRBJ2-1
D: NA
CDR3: CASSLAEYNEQFF

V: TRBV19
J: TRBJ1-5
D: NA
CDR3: CATQFGHLPSNQPQHF

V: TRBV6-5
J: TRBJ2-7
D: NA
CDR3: CASSPLRASYEQYF

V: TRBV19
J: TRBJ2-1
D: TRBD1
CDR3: CASIAQTGVSYNEQFF

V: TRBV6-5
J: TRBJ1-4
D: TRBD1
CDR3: CASSPTGRVEKLFF

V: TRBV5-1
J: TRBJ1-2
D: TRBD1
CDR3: CASSRVEGADGYTF

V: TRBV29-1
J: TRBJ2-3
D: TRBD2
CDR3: CSVEFSGVTDTQYF

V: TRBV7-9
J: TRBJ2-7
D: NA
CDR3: CASSLSDRRAYEQYF

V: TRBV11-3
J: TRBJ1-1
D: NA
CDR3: CASSFTDDTEAFF

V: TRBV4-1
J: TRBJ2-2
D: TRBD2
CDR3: CASSRRTSGRHGELFF

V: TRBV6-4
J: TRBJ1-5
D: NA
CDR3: CASSIWANQPQHF

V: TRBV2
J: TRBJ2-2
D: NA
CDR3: CASSWQIANTGELFF

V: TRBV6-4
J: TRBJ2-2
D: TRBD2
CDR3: CASSPRGPGGSGELFF

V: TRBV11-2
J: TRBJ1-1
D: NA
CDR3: CASSLGLQGLLKNTEAFF

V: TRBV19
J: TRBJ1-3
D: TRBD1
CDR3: CASSDAGQADAGNTIYF

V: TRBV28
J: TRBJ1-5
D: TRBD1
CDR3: CASSIRQGSFGQPQHF

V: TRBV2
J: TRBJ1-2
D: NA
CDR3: CASSSTGSGYGYTF

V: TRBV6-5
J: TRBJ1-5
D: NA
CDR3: CASSYPTGQPQHF

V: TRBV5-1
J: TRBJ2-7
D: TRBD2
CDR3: CASSSLLAGAPSAEQYF

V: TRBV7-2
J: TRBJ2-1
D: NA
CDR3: CASSLGGVKFF

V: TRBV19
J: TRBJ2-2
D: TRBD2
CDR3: CASGSGVPNTGELFF

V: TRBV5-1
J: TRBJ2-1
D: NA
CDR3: CASSLRRIDEQFF

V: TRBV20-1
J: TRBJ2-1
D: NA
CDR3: CSASMNRGGEQFF

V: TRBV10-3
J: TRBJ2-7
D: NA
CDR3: CAISGGPYEQYF

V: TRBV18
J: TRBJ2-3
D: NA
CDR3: CASSPQGSRTDTQYF

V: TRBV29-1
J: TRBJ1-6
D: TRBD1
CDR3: CSVVDRGAGGSPLHF

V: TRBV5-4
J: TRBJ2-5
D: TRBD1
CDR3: CASSEDRDSRETQYF

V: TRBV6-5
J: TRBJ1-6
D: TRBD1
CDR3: CASSGTGGLRSPLHF